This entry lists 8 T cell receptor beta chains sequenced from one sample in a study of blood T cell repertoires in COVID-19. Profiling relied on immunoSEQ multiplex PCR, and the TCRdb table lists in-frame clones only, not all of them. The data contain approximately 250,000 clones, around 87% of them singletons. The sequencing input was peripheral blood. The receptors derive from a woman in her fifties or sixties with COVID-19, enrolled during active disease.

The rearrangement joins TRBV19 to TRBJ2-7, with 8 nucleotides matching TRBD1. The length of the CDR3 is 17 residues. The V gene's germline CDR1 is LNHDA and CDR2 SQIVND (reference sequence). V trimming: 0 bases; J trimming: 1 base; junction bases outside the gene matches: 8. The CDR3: CASSIDLWTGRSYEQYF. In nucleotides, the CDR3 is TGTGCCAGTAGTATAGATCTCTGGACAGGGAGATCCTACGAGCAGTACTTC.

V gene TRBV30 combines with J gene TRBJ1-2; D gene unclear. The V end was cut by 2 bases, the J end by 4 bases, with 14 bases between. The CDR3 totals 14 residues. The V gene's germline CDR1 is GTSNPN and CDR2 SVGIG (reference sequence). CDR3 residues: CAWSNQANSYGYTF. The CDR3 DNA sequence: TGTGCCTGGAGTAATCAAGCCAATAGCTATGGCTACACCTTC.

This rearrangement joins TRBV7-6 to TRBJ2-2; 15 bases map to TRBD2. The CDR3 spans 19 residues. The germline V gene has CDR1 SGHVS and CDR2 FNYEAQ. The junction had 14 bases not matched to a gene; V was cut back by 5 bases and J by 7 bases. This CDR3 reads CASSPRTSGRANGNGELFF. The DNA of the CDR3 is TGTGCCAGCAGCCCCCGGACTAGCGGGAGGGCCAATGGGAACGGGGAGCTGTTTTTT.

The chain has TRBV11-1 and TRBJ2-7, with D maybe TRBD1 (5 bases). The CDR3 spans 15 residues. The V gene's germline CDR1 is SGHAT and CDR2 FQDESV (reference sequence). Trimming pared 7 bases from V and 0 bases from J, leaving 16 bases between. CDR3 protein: CASTATGALSYEQYF. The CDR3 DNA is TGTGCCAGCACGGCCACAGGCGCCCTCTCCTACGAGCAGTACTTC. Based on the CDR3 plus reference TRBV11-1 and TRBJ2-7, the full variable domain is EAEVAQSPRYKITEKSQAVAFWCDPISGHATLYWYRQILGQGPELLVQFQDESVVDDSQLPKDRFSAERLKGVDSTLKIQPAELGDSAMYLCASTATGALSYEQYFGPGTRLTVT.

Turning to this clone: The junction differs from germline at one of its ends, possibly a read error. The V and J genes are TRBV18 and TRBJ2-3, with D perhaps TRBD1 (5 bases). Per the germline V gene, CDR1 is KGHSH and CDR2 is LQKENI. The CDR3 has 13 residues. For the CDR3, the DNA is TGTGCCAGCTCACCAAGACCAACAGGTACGCAGTATTTT. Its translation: CASSPRPTGTQYF. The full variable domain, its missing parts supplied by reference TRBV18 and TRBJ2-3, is NAGVMQNPRHLVRRRGQEARLRCSPMKGHSHVYWYRQLPEEGLKFMVYLQKENIIDESGMPKERFSAEFPKEGPSILRIQQVVRGDSAAYFCASSPRPTGTQYFGPGTRLTVL.

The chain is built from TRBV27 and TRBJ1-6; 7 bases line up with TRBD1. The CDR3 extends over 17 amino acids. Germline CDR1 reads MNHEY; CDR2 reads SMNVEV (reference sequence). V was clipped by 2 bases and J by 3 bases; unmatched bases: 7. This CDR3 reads CASSLRQGWSYNSPLHF. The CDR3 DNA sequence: TGTGCCAGCAGTTTAAGACAGGGCTGGAGCTATAATTCACCCCTCCACTTT.

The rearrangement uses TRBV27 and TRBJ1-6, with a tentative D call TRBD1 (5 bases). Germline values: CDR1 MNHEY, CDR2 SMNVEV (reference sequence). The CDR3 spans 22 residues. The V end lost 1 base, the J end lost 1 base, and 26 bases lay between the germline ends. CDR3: CASSLWRRVKGSVGSYNSPLHF. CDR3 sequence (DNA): TGTGCCAGCAGTTTATGGCGCAGGGTTAAGGGGTCCGTAGGGTCCTATAATTCACCCCTCCACTTT.

CDR3 in amino acids: CASSPGGTAQYF. CDR3 coding DNA: TGTGCCAGCAGCCCCGGAGGGACGGCGCAGTACTTC. The gene calls are TRBV5-4 and TRBJ2-7, with a tentative D call TRBD2 (6 bases). Germline CDR1 reads SGHNT; CDR2 reads YYREEE (reference sequence). Trimming removed 4 bases at V and 9 bases at J, with 14 bases between. This CDR3 has 12 residues.